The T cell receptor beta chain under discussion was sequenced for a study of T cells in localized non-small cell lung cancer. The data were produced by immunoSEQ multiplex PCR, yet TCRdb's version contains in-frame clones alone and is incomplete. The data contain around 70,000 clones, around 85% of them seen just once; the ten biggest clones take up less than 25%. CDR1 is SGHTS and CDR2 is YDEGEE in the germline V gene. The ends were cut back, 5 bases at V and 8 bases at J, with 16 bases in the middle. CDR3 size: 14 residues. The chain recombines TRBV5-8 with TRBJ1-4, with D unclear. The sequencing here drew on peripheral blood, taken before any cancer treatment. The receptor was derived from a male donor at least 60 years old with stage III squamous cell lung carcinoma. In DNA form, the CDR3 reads TGTGCCAGCAGGCGGACGGAAGGAAGGGAAAAACTGTTTTTT. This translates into CASRRTEGREKLFF.